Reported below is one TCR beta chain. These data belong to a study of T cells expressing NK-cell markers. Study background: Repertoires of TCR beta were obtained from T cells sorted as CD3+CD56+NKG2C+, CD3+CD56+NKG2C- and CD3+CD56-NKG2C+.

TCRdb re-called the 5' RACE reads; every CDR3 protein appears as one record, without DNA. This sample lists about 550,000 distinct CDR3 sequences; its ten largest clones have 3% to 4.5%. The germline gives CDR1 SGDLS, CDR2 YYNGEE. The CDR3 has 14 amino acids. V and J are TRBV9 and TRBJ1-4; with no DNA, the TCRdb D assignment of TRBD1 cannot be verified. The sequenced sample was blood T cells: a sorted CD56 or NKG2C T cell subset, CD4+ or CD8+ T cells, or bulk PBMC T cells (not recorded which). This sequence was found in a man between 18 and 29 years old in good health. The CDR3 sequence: CASSVGQGKEKLFF. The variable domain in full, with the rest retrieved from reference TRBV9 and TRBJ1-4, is DSGVTQTPKHLITATGQRVTLRCSPRSGDLSVYWYQQSLDQGLQFLIQYYNGEERAKGNILERFSAQQFPDLHSELNLSSLELGDSALYFCASSVGQGKEKLFFGSGTQLSVL.